A selection of T cell receptor beta chains follows, all from one sample in a study of PD-L1 blockade in urothelial cancer. TCRdb's copy holds only in-frame clones and misses some; the assay was immunoSEQ multiplex PCR. Among 35,000 to 45,000 clones listed, roughly 80% were seen once. This sample comprised PBMCs, obtained around atezolizumab (anti-PD-L1) treatment. The receptors were sampled from a man between 60 and 75 years old with urothelial cancer. Each CDR3 is given with its conserved first and last residue. The order of the fields is clone size, D gene, J gene, V gene, CDR3 DNA, CDR3 protein. The D gene is left open where the match is weak. Rows give clone size only sometimes, using once, few, many, or a class for an expanded clone.

size: -
D: TRBD2
J: TRBJ2-1
V: TRBV6-5
DNA: TGTGCCAGCCGAGGGAGCGCGGGGGATGAGCAGTTCTTC
CDR3: CASRGSAGDEQFF

size: -
D: -
J: TRBJ1-2
V: TRBV4-1
DNA: TGCGCCAGCAGCCAAGGGGAGGGGGGATATGGCTACACCTTC
CDR3: CASSQGEGGYGYTF

size: -
D: TRBD1
J: TRBJ2-1
V: TRBV29-1
DNA: TGCAGCGTCGAAAAAACAGGGGCATCCTACAATGAGCAGTTCTTC
CDR3: CSVEKTGASYNEQFF

size: -
D: TRBD1
J: TRBJ1-5
V: TRBV7-6
DNA: TGTGCCAGCAGCTATGGGACAGGAGGGAATCAGCCCCAGCATTTT
CDR3: CASSYGTGGNQPQHF

size: -
D: -
J: TRBJ1-6
V: TRBV6-1
DNA: TGTGCCAGCAGCCCGCCTGGGAGAGGAGGCTCACCCCTCCACTTT
CDR3: CASSPPGRGGSPLHF

size: -
D: -
J: TRBJ2-2
V: TRBV7-8
DNA: TGTGCCAGCAGCTTAGGGGAGCCCGGGGAGCTGTTTTTT
CDR3: CASSLGEPGELFF

size: once
D: TRBD1
J: TRBJ1-1
V: TRBV5-1
DNA: TGCGCCAGCAGCTTAGGGACAGGTAAGCTGAACACTGAAGCTTTCTTT
CDR3: CASSLGTGKLNTEAFF

size: -
D: TRBD1
J: TRBJ2-7
V: TRBV28
DNA: TGTGCCAGCAGCCTCGGCGGACAGGGCTCCTACGAGCAGTACTTC
CDR3: CASSLGGQGSYEQYF

size: few
D: -
J: TRBJ1-5
V: TRBV11-2
DNA: TGTGCCAGCAGCTTAGATAGCAGGGGCCAGCCCCAGCATTTT
CDR3: CASSLDSRGQPQHF

size: -
D: -
J: TRBJ1-2
V: TRBV7-8
DNA: TGTGCCAGCAGCTTAGGGGCAGGGGCAACCTATGGCTACACCTTC
CDR3: CASSLGAGATYGYTF

size: once
D: -
J: TRBJ1-1
V: TRBV5-1
DNA: TGCGCCAGCAGCCCTGCGAACTTCCAGAACACTGAAGCTTTCTTT
CDR3: CASSPANFQNTEAFF

size: -
D: TRBD1
J: TRBJ1-5
V: TRBV11-2
DNA: TGTGCCAGCAGCTTGACGACAGGGTACAATCAGCCCCAGCATTTT
CDR3: CASSLTTGYNQPQHF

size: -
D: TRBD1
J: TRBJ1-5
V: TRBV2
DNA: TGTGCCAGCAGTGGGACAGGGGACCAGCCCCAGCATTTT
CDR3: CASSGTGDQPQHF

size: -
D: -
J: TRBJ2-1
V: TRBV6-5
DNA: TGTGCCAGCAGTGGTCCAGTGAGGGGGTACAATGAGCAGTTCTTC
CDR3: CASSGPVRGYNEQFF

size: -
D: -
J: TRBJ2-5
V: TRBV7-2
DNA: TGTGCCAGCAGCACGACTAGGTCTGCGACCCAGTACTTC
CDR3: CASSTTRSATQYF

size: -
D: -
J: TRBJ1-1
V: TRBV5-1
DNA: TGCGCCAGCAGCTTGGAGGCAGGCTATATGAACACTGAAGCTTTCTTT
CDR3: CASSLEAGYMNTEAFF

size: -
D: TRBD1
J: TRBJ2-7
V: TRBV4-2
DNA: TGTGCCAGCAGCCAAGGAGGGGGCCGAGATGGAGAGCAGTACTTC
CDR3: CASSQGGGRDGEQYF

size: -
D: -
J: TRBJ2-2
V: TRBV5-1
DNA: TGCGCCAGCAGCTTGGAAGGGGGGGACACCGGGGAGCTGTTTTTT
CDR3: CASSLEGGDTGELFF

size: -
D: TRBD1
J: TRBJ1-4
V: TRBV27
DNA: TGTGCCAGCAGTCCCCGGACAGGGCGGTATACTAATGAAAAACTGTTTTTT
CDR3: CASSPRTGRYTNEKLFF

size: -
D: -
J: TRBJ1-1
V: TRBV5-1
DNA: TGCGCCAGCAGCTTGCTGGCGTCAGGGAACACTGAAGCTTTCTTT
CDR3: CASSLLASGNTEAFF

size: -
D: -
J: TRBJ2-3
V: TRBV5-6
DNA: TGTGCCAGCAGCGTACTAGCAGATACGCAGTATTTT
CDR3: CASSVLADTQYF

size: -
D: TRBD2
J: TRBJ2-5
V: TRBV9
DNA: TGTGCCAGCAGCGTCACGGGACTAGCGTCAGAGACCCAGTACTTC
CDR3: CASSVTGLASETQYF

size: -
D: TRBD1
J: TRBJ1-6
V: TRBV28
DNA: TGTGCCACCCTGAGACAGGGGTGGTATAATTCACCCCTCCACTTT
CDR3: CATLRQGWYNSPLHF

size: -
D: -
J: TRBJ2-1
V: TRBV7-6
DNA: TGTGCCAGCAGCAATGAAGGTAGCCGGCAGTTCTTC
CDR3: CASSNEGSRQFF

size: -
D: TRBD2
J: TRBJ2-6
V: TRBV5-6
DNA: TGTGCCAGCAGCTGGGGGGGACGGACCTCTGGGGCCAACGTCCTGACTTTC
CDR3: CASSWGGRTSGANVLTF

size: once
D: -
J: TRBJ1-2
V: TRBV5-6
DNA: TGTGCCAGCAGCCCCGGGACAACTAACTATGGCTACACCTTC
CDR3: CASSPGTTNYGYTF

size: -
D: -
J: TRBJ2-7
V: TRBV23-1
DNA: TGCGCCAGCAGTCGGCGACAGCCCTCCTCCTACGAGCAGTACTTC
CDR3: CASSRRQPSSYEQYF

size: -
D: -
J: TRBJ2-7
V: TRBV13
DNA: TGTGCCAGCAGCTTAGAATTGGCAGGGACCTACGAGCAGTACTTC
CDR3: CASSLELAGTYEQYF

size: -
D: TRBD2
J: TRBJ2-3
V: TRBV6-5
DNA: TGTGCCAGCAGTTCACTAGCGGGGGGTAACACAGATACGCAGTATTTT
CDR3: CASSSLAGGNTDTQYF

size: -
D: -
J: TRBJ1-5
V: TRBV4-1
DNA: TGCGCCAGCAGCTTCACGATTACAGGGAAATATAGCAATCAGCCCCAGCATTTT
CDR3: CASSFTITGKYSNQPQHF

size: -
D: -
J: TRBJ1-1
V: TRBV29-1
DNA: TGCAGCGTTCTGACCAGAGCGGGCACTGAAGCTTTCTTT
CDR3: CSVLTRAGTEAFF

size: -
D: -
J: TRBJ2-1
V: TRBV5-5
DNA: TGTGCCAGCAGCTTTAACGCAGGGGACAATGAGCAGTTCTTC
CDR3: CASSFNAGDNEQFF

size: -
D: -
J: TRBJ1-2
V: TRBV14
DNA: TGTGCCAGCAGCCAATCGATCGGAGGGAGAGGAGGCTACACCTTC
CDR3: CASSQSIGGRGGYTF

size: -
D: -
J: TRBJ2-5
V: TRBV2
DNA: TGTGCCATCCTCCGGGACTCTCAAGAGACCCAGTACTTC
CDR3: CAILRDSQETQYF

size: -
D: TRBD1
J: TRBJ2-5
V: TRBV5-1
DNA: TGCGCCAGCAGCTGGGGGACAGGGATTGACCAAGAGACCCAGTACTTC
CDR3: CASSWGTGIDQETQYF

size: -
D: -
J: TRBJ1-2
V: TRBV5-5
DNA: TGTGCCAGCAGCTTGGCCGGGGTCGGATCCTACACCTTC
CDR3: CASSLAGVGSYTF

size: hyperexpanded
D: TRBD1
J: TRBJ2-1
V: TRBV19
DNA: TGTGCCAGTAGTCCCCTACAGGGGGACTCCTACAATGAGCAGTTCTTC
CDR3: CASSPLQGDSYNEQFF

size: medium-sized
D: -
J: TRBJ2-7
V: TRBV9
DNA: TGTGCCAGCAGCTCGTCAGGGTCGGGCGAGCAGTACTTC
CDR3: CASSSSGSGEQYF

size: -
D: TRBD1
J: TRBJ2-2
V: TRBV2
DNA: TGTGCCAGCAGTTTGGACAGGGGGAACACCGGGGAGCTGTTTTTT
CDR3: CASSLDRGNTGELFF

size: -
D: -
J: TRBJ2-2
V: TRBV5-1
DNA: TGCGCCAGCAGCTTGGTGAGGTCAACGAACACCGGGGAGCTGTTTTTT
CDR3: CASSLVRSTNTGELFF

size: -
D: TRBD1
J: TRBJ2-3
V: TRBV6-1
DNA: TGTGCCAGCAGTGCGACAGGGGGTTCAGATACGCAGTATTTT
CDR3: CASSATGGSDTQYF

size: -
D: -
J: TRBJ2-1
V: TRBV7-3
DNA: TGTGCCAGCAGCTCAGAGGGGGGGGCGGCCTACAATGAGCAGTTCTTC
CDR3: CASSSEGGAAYNEQFF

size: once
D: -
J: TRBJ2-3
V: TRBV6-1
DNA: TGTGCCAGCACCCCATCCCGGTTGGATACGCAGTATTTT
CDR3: CASTPSRLDTQYF

size: -
D: TRBD2
J: TRBJ2-3
V: TRBV5-1
DNA: TGCGCCAGCAGCCGCAGTCTAGCGGGGCCCACAGATACGCAGTATTTT
CDR3: CASSRSLAGPTDTQYF

size: -
D: -
J: TRBJ2-2
V: TRBV6-5
DNA: TGTGCCAGCAGTTACATCAGGGTATCCGGGGAGCTGTTTTTT
CDR3: CASSYIRVSGELFF

size: few
D: -
J: TRBJ1-3
V: TRBV6-1
DNA: TGTGCCAGCAGTCCAGGCATCTCTGGAAACACCATATATTTT
CDR3: CASSPGISGNTIYF

size: -
D: -
J: TRBJ2-3
V: TRBV6-5
DNA: TGTGCCAGCAGCAGCCGAGCGGCAGACACAGATACGCAGTATTTT
CDR3: CASSSRAADTDTQYF

size: -
D: -
J: TRBJ1-4
V: TRBV5-4
DNA: TGTGCCAGCAGACAGGGTGCCGGGGATGAAAAACTGTTTTTT
CDR3: CASRQGAGDEKLFF

size: -
D: -
J: TRBJ1-2
V: TRBV28
DNA: TGTGCCAGTTATACTGGGGGGTATGGCTACACCTTC
CDR3: CASYTGGYGYTF

size: -
D: -
J: TRBJ2-5
V: TRBV9
DNA: TGTGCCAGCAGCGTAGGGACGGAGTCCTGGAGGTTGCAAGAGACCCAGTACTTC
CDR3: CASSVGTESWRLQETQYF

size: once
D: -
J: TRBJ2-6
V: TRBV5-8
DNA: TGTGCCAGCAGGGGGAGGACTGGGGCCAACGTCCTGACTTTC
CDR3: CASRGRTGANVLTF

size: -
D: TRBD1
J: TRBJ2-3
V: TRBV5-6
DNA: TGTGCCAGCAGCCACAGGACAGGGGGCGCAGACACAGATACGCAGTATTTT
CDR3: CASSHRTGGADTDTQYF